The source of this TCR beta chain is a study of blood T cell repertoires in COVID-19. On the study more broadly: Samples of COVID-19 (acute and convalescent) were obtained from the United States, Italy and Spain. Sources were T cells, B-cell-depleted T cells, or PBMCs; the material itself was cDNA or gDNA.

Original analysis: The assay estimated nucleated cells by amplifying reference gene primers. Assay: immunoSEQ multiplex PCR; the TCRdb copy retains only in-frame clones and omits some. V and J calls and clone size are copied from that table; D and trimming were computed from the DNA. The sample yields under 250,000 clones, 85% to 90% seen once. This TCR derives from a man between 60 and 75 years old with acute or convalescent COVID-19. Material for sequencing was peripheral blood.

The CDR3 sequence: CASSPPGGYNSPLHF. The CDR3 DNA reads as TGTGCCAGTAGTCCCCCAGGGGGCTATAATTCACCCCTCCACTTT. This chain connects TRBV19 to TRBJ1-6, with TRBD1 matching over 7 bases. Looked up from germline, CDR1 is LNHDA and CDR2 is SQIVND (reference sequence). Trimming at V came to 5 bases and at J to 3 bases, leaving 4 bases not matched to a gene. This CDR3 region has 15 residues.